This section outlines one TCR beta chain sequence together with its context. As yet, its antigen is unknown. Germline trimming cut 4 bases from V and 1 base from J; bases unmatched to any gene: 6. Germline CDR1 is SGHNT and CDR2 is YYREEE (reference sequence). This CDR3 has 15 amino acids. Vbeta (60) and Jbeta (13) primers were used in the PCR. TCRdb's table, derived via immunoSEQ multiplex PCR, lists solely in-frame clones and lacks some. Among about 140,000 clones listed, around 80% were seen once. The sample belongs to a study of cytomegalovirus exposure and HLA in healthy donors. Whole-study findings and limits: Researchers counted over 150 TCR beta chains as cytomegalovirus-associated.

The TCR was taken from a man between 40 and 49 years old in good health and CMV-seronegative. The V gene is TRBV5-4, the J gene TRBJ2-5; TRBD1 matches 8 bases. The specimen sequenced was PBMCs. The CDR3, as DNA: TGTGCCAGCAGCCGGAATGGACAGGGCCAAGAGACCCAGTACTTC. Residues: CASSRNGQGQETQYF.